Sequencing of this T cell receptor (beta chain) was carried out in a study of blood T cell repertoires in COVID-19. For the study at large: Samples of COVID-19 (acute and convalescent) were obtained from the United States, Italy and Spain.

Donors in Cohort 3 who had recovered were those with two negative PCRs, healthcare professional clearance, or resolution of their symptoms. Libraries were prepared by immunoSEQ multiplex PCR; TCRdb keeps only in-frame clonotypes and omits some of them. The sample lists approximately 190,000 clones, roughly 84% occurring once. The V segment lost 6 bases and the J segment 2 bases; nucleotides outside the gene matches: 6. Germline loops: CDR1 SQVTM, CDR2 ANQGSEA. The CDR3 has 15 residues. The specimen was PBMCs or T cells enriched from blood (not recorded which). This receptor was obtained from a man aged 35-49 years who had recovered from COVID-19. The rearrangement links TRBV29-1 to TRBJ2-3, with TRBD2 matching 12 bases. This CDR3 is CSVATSGGLTDTQYF. In DNA, the CDR3 is TGCAGCGTCGCGACTAGCGGGGGCCTCACAGATACGCAGTATTTT.